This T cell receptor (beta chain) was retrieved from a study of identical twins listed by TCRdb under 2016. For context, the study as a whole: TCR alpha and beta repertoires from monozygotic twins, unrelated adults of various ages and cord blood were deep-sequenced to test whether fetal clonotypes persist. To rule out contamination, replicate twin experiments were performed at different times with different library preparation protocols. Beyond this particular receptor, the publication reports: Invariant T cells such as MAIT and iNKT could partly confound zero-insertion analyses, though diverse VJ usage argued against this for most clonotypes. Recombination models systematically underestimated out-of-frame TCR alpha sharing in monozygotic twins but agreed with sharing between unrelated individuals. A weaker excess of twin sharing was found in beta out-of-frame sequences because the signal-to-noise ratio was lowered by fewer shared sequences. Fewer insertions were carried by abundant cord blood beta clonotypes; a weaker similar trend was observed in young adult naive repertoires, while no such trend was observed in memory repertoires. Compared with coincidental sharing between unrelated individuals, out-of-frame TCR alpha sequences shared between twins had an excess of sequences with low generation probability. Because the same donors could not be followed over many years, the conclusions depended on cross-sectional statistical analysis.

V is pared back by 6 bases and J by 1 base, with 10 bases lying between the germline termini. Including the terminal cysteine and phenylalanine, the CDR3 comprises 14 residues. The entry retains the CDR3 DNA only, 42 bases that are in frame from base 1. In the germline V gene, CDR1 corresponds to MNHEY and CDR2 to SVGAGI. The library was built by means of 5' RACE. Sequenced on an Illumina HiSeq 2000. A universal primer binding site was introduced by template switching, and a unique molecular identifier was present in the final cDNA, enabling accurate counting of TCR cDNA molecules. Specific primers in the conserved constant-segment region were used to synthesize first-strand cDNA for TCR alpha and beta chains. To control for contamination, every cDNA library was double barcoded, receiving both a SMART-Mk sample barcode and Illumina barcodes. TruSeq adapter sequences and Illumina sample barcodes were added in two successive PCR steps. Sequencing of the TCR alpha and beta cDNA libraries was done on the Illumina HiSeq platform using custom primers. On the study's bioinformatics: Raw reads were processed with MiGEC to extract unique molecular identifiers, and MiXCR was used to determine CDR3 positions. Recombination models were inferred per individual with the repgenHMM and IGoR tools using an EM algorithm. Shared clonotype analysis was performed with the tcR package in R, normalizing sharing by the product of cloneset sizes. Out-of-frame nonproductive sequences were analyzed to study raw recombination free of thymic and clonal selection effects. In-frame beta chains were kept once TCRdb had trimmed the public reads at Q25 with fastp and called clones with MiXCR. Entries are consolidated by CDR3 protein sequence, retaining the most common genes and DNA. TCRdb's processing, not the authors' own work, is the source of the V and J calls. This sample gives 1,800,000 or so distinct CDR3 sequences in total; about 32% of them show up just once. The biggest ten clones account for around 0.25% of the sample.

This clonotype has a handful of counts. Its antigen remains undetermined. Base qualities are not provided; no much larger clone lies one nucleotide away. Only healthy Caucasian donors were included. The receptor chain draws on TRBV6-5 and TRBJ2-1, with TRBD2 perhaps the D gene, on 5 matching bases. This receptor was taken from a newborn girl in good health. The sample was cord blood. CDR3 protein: CASSRTRSYNEQFF. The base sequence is TGTGCCAGCAGCCGGACTCGGTCCTACAATGAGCAGTTCTTC.